This T cell receptor (beta chain) was sequenced for a study of cytomegalovirus exposure and HLA in healthy donors (dated by TCRdb to about 2017). Broadly, across the study: According to an earlier analysis of several hundred of the donors, about 179 million T cells yielded 95 million to 140 million unique TCR beta sequences and about 300 Gb of sequence data. An early release that covered some 630 HLA-typed donors contained approximately 300 gigabases of sequencing data and approximately 85 million unique TCR sequences. Of the 398 genotyped donors, roughly 85% fell in the genetic ancestry cluster associated with self-reported Caucasian donors. The study aimed to test whether signatures of past pathogen exposure could be identified by cataloging public T cell receptors. Using immunosequencing, the study profiled T cell repertoires from about 620 subjects and related those repertoires to cytomegalovirus serostatus. In addition to the first cohort of 666 subjects, a separate validation cohort of over 90 different subjects was used. To predict cytomegalovirus infection status, the study combined high-throughput TCR immunosequencing, statistical association of individual TCRs with disease status, and machine learning. In a later analysis, previously published TCR beta repertoires from hundreds of donors were re-analyzed and high-resolution HLA genotyping was added so that TCR occurrence patterns could be studied. In the later analysis, no new phenotypic data were used to find candidate immune exposures; instead, reliance was placed on TCR beta sequences and their occurrence across donors. In an earlier analysis of 550 to 700 of the donors, high-throughput TCR beta sequencing was used to judge whether each TCR beta V gene segment behaved as functional or pseudogenic. Donor age, sex, ethnicity and CMV serostatus were collected together with the repertoire data. A later genetic analysis took genome-wide SNP genotypes for about three fifths of the roughly 670 donors and used that subset as a discovery cohort. Every repertoire in the discovery cohort had been generated on one and the same sequencing platform. HLA typing included class I and class II loci at four-digit resolution. The number of typed donors differed by locus: 629-630 for A, B, C, DRB1 and DQB1; 500 to 550 for DQA1; some 610 for DPA1; and some 450 for DPB1. Roughly 5 DR-DQ haplotypes were handled as single units for association and clustering because linkage in the cohort was strong. Among around 400 genotyped donors of the cohort, an average of approximately 220,000 unique TCR beta nucleotide sequences was sequenced per donor, of which about 18% were non-productive.

The library relied on the immunoSEQ multiplex PCR assay. A mixture of 60 forward primers for TCR Vbeta segments and 13 reverse primers for TCR Jbeta segments was used in the multiplex PCR. The CDR3 region of rearranged TCR beta genes was amplified from genomic DNA by a multiplex PCR assay. The Illumina HiSeq System was used to sequence the amplified TCR beta libraries as 87-base-pair reads. Processing in the source paper ran as follows. A later analysis counted about 80 million unique TCR beta chains across the 550 to 700 repertoires, and some 11 million of these chains were shared by at least two donors. To remove PCR and sequencing errors, raw reads were error-corrected and collapsed into unique sequences using a nearest-neighbor algorithm that merged closely related sequences. Alignment of CDR3 sequences to IMGT reference sequences was used to assign V, D and J gene segments. Each retained sequence needed at least a six-nucleotide match to both a V gene segment and a J gene segment. A rearrangement was called productive if the CDR3 had no stop codons and remained in frame with V and J, and every other rearrangement was called non-productive. CDR3 was defined according to IMGT convention as the region running from the second conserved V-encoded cysteine to the conserved J-encoded phenylalanine. In an earlier analysis of more than 550 of the donors, sequences lacking an unambiguous match to a single V gene segment were excluded. An earlier analysis of under 750 of the donors called V segments functional above 56.7% productive rearrangements and segregating when the between-donor standard deviation exceeded 5%. A statistical classification framework was developed to diagnose cytomegalovirus status using the catalog of TCR beta chain sequences. A later analysis assigned V and J genes by comparing TCR nucleotide sequences with IMGT/GENE-DB human TR gene sequences. In a later analysis, CDR3 sequences and most-parsimonious VDJ recombination scenarios were assigned using the TCRdist pipeline. In a later analysis, every TCR beta chain was defined by the combination of its CDR3 amino acid sequence and its V-gene family, and reads without a unique V-gene family were dropped. To address suspected cross-contamination and a sequencing artifact, a later analysis removed roughly 580 highly shared, low-generation-probability nucleotide sequences. For each public chain, a later analysis derived a clonal expansion index from normalized ranks of inferred template counts within each repertoire. In a later analysis, generation probabilities were computed using a VDJ recombination model fitted to out-of-frame rearrangements, and the results were checked against IGoR. A later analysis scored TCR-TCR, TCR-HLA and TCR-CMV co-occurrence with hypergeometric tests, applying a repertoire-size bias correction to TCR pairs. False discovery rates were estimated in a later analysis by permuting HLA or CMV assignments 20 times. In a later analysis, co-occurring TCRs were grouped using DBSCAN, with TCRdist sequence similarity added in when clustering inside HLA-allele-positive subsets. Repertoires with fewer than 30,000 or more than 120,000 public chains were left out of co-occurrence clustering, as were a few repertoires with anomalous nucleotide sharing. Not all clones reach the TCRdb copy of this immuneACCESS table, which keeps in-frame sequences only. Checked studies attribute under half of the gap to unresolved V genes and leave the rest unexplained. V, J and clone size are taken as reported in that table, and D and trimming were inferred from the DNA itself. The sample includes hundreds of thousands of clones, with roughly 89% observed a single time. The top ten constitute 2% to 3% of the sample.

The CDR3 has 17 amino acids, counting the end cysteine and phenylalanine. Only the CDR3 DNA stays, 51 bases, in frame from base 1. The germline V gene provides CDR1 MRHNA and CDR2 SNTAGT. Trimming at the junction amounts to 2 bases on V and 0 bases on J, and the germline ends lie 14 bases apart. Turning to this clone: This receptor's antigen is unknown. There are no base qualities to consult, and no much larger clone falls within one base.

The full study reports these points: Linkage disequilibrium might explain the correlated functional status among segregating V segments, but an unknown experimental factor could not be excluded. HLA typing was unavailable for some donors at each locus, so association tests used only the typed subset. A further reported finding was that TCR beta sequences accurately predicted the HLA-A and HLA-B alleles for most subjects in the first cohort. In a later analysis, HLA-associated TCR beta chains showed more clonal expansion and lower generation probabilities than non-associated chains that were equally common. The study listed 164 TCR beta chains as associated with cytomegalovirus. In this cohort, only TCR beta chains were sequenced, and detectable features were limited by the absence of alpha or paired-chain data. When HLA alleles, especially DR and DQ, strongly co-occurred, TCR associations were difficult to assign to individual alleles. Most TCR sequences were seen in very few donors, while some public TCRs were found in many individuals. It was suggested by the authors that the approach could potentially be generalized to other disease states and immunological phenotypes. Because counts were too low, seventeen rarely observed V segments, including chromosome 9 orphons, were excluded from the earlier analysis of some 540 of the donors. Most CMV-associated TCR beta chains appeared to be HLA-restricted in a later analysis, and the HLA associations seemed to be driven largely by CMV exposure. The 87-base-pair reads could not distinguish some IMGT-functional V segments, including TRBV6-2 and TRBV6-3, so those segments were excluded. In a later genetic analysis, fewer N-insertions in productive TCRs were reported among donors in an Asian-associated ancestry cluster than the roughly 700-donor mean. The presence/absence analyses assumed that sequencing depth was roughly uniform across donors, and that assumption may not be true. Specific HLA alleles were associated with more than 15,000 TCR beta sequences at a false discovery rate of 0.05 in a later analysis. The classifier was reported to diagnose cytomegalovirus status with high specificity and sensitivity in both the original cohort and the validation cohort. Immune exposure information for the cohort was limited to CMV serostatus. The sequencing pipeline was judged likely to have produced a cluster of highly shared sequence variants as a technical artifact. An earlier analysis of approximately 500 of the donors showed that most TCR beta V segments appeared in productive rearrangements either about 87% or about 30% of the time, which broadly matched IMGT annotations. In vitro tests confirmed that three of the cytomegalovirus-associated TCR beta chains recognize cytomegalovirus antigens. V-gene and J-gene trimming of TCR beta chains was associated with a missense DCLRE1C variant in a later genetic analysis, and the association was replicated in an independent cohort. According to a later analysis, TCR association rates differed among HLA loci, with DRB1 alleles showing the most associated TCRs and HLA-C alleles showing the fewest. According to a later analysis, parvovirus B19, influenza, CMV and Epstein-Barr virus appeared linked to several top co-occurrence clusters.

The cohort was made up of about 670 healthy bone marrow donors. All cohort members were sampled while nominally healthy, although unrecorded immune exposures were likely present. The donor tested CMV seronegative, placing the donor among the 350 or so seronegative members of the cohort. Each donor provided a peripheral blood sample, and peripheral blood mononuclear cells were used for TCR beta sequencing. The Qiagen DNeasy Blood Extraction Kit was used to extract genomic DNA from the blood cell samples. The V gene is TRBV6-4 and the J gene is TRBJ2-1; a confident D gene designation cannot be given. Material for sequencing was PBMCs. This TCR derives from a woman younger than 35 in good health and CMV-seronegative. The CDR3 is CASSDREGSSSYNEQFF. The bases are TGTGCCAGCAGTGACCGTGAAGGCTCTAGCTCCTACAATGAGCAGTTCTTC.